These 7 T cell receptor beta chains originate from one sample sequenced in a study of T cells after yellow fever vaccination. TCRdb independently ran MiXCR on the 5' RACE reads; one entry per CDR3 protein. Of a few hundred thousand distinct CDR3 sequences in the sample, 6.9% were seen once. The sample in question was CD4+ T cells sorted from PBMCs, obtained 15 days after the yellow fever booster vaccination. The receptors were sampled from a young man who received the YFV17D yellow fever vaccine.

This sequence joins TRBV10-3 and TRBJ2-7, with D possibly TRBD2 on 5 matching bases. Trimming stripped 0 bases from V and 2 bases from J, with 11 bases between. Germline loops: CDR1 ENHRY, CDR2 SYGVKD. The CDR3 extends over 15 amino acids. The CDR3 DNA sequence: TGTGCCATCAGTGAGTCGATAGTCGGGACCTACGAGCAGTACTTC. This sequence encodes CAISESIVGTYEQYF.

This clonotype was counted at least ten times. This chain links TRBV12-3 or TRBV12-4 with TRBJ2-2; a weak D match, TRBD2 (6 bases). Deletions cut 6 bases from V and 0 bases from J, with 14 bases between. The CDR3 runs 16 residues. The CDR3 region has the DNA TGTGCCAGCAGCCATAATAGCGGAGCGAACACCGGGGAGCTGTTTTTT. Its translation is CASSHNSGANTGELFF.

This clonotype has at least ten counts. V is TRBV3-1 and J is TRBJ2-1; tentatively, D is TRBD2 (5 bases). From germline, CDR1 is LGHDT and CDR2 YNNKEL (reference sequence). Trimming took off 2 bases at V and 9 bases at J, with 8 bases between the two ends. The length of the CDR3 is 12 residues. The CDR3 protein is CASSQSGSEQFF. CDR3 nucleotides: TGTGCCAGCAGCCAATCGGGAAGTGAGCAGTTCTTC.

The table lists this clonotype with many counts. The rearrangement links TRBV28 to TRBJ2-5, with TRBD1 matching over 7 bases. This CDR3 is 14 amino acids long. Germline V CDR1 and CDR2: MDHEN, SYDVKM. J gave up 2 bases and V 6 bases, and 6 bases lay outside the gene matches. CDR3 coding DNA: TGTGCCAGCAGGGACAGGACCCCTCAAGAGACCCAGTACTTC. It encodes CASRDRTPQETQYF. The full variable domain, with the rest looked up from reference TRBV28 and TRBJ2-5, is DVKVTQSSRYLVKRTGEKVFLECVQDMDHENMFWYRQDPGLGLRLIYFSYDVKMKEKGDIPEGYSVSREKKERFSLILESASTNQTSMYLCASRDRTPQETQYFGPGTRLLVL.

This clonotype was detected a few times. The chain couples TRBV7-2 to TRBJ2-1, with D possibly TRBD2 on 6 matching bases. Trimming cost V 3 bases and J 0 bases, with 15 bases left between them. The V gene's germline CDR1 is SGHTA and CDR2 FQGNSA. The CDR3 is 17 residues long. Here the CDR3 DNA reads TGTGCCAGCAGCTTGTGGGGTAGCGGTTACTCCTACAATGAGCAGTTCTTC. Protein: CASSLWGSGYSYNEQFF.

Ten or more counts support this clonotype. The chain employs TRBV11-2 and TRBJ2-7; 8 positions match TRBD2. Looked up from germline, CDR1 is SGHAT and CDR2 is FQNNGV. J gave up 6 bases and V 5 bases, and 6 bases lay outside the gene matches. The CDR3 has 13 amino acids. The CDR3 protein is CASSHFREGEQYF. The CDR3 region has the DNA TGTGCCAGCAGCCACTTCCGGGAGGGCGAGCAGTACTTC. Supplemented by reference TRBV11-2 and TRBJ2-7, the full variable domain reads EAGVAQSPRYKIIEKRQSVAFWCNPISGHATLYWYQQILGQGPKLLIQFQNNGVVDDSQLPKDRFSAERLKGVDSTLKIQPAKLEDSAVYLCASSHFREGEQYFGPGTRLTVT.

The chain is built from TRBV6-5 and TRBJ2-1, with 11 bases aligning to TRBD2. V lost 5 bases, J lost 6 bases, and 12 bases stayed unmatched. The germline V gene has CDR1 MNHEY and CDR2 SVGAGI. This CDR3 spans 17 amino acids. This chain's CDR3 is CASSHWRGLAGGNEQFF. The CDR3, as DNA: TGTGCCAGCAGTCACTGGAGGGGGCTAGCGGGAGGCAATGAGCAGTTCTTC.